This T cell receptor (beta chain) is from a study of CD8 T cells in ankylosing spondylitis. Germline assignment: CDR1 SQVTM and CDR2 ANQGSEA. J lost 5 bases, V lost 4 bases, and 8 bases had no gene match. This CDR3 region has 13 residues. Study results and limitations: Researchers reportedly found disease-linked clones significantly enriched in matched ankylosing spondylitis synovial fluid. Existing reports had already noted some motif variants in reactive arthritis synovial fluid and blood. Seemingly distinctive of ankylosing spondylitis blood was a TCR beta motif formed by eight highly homologous variants.

Quantitative 5'-RACE was performed with molecular barcodes, and it yielded the TCR beta libraries. TCRdb itself ran the 5' RACE reads through MiXCR, one entry per CDR3 protein. In the table there are 30,000 to 45,000 distinct CDR3 sequences, more than 15% of which are singletons. This clonotype turned up a few times. Its target is unknown. The sample taken for sequencing was blood. V usage is TRBV29-1 and J usage is TRBJ2-7; 7 nucleotides agree with TRBD2. This sequence originates from a male donor with ankylosing spondylitis or in good health (not recorded which). CDR3 region: CSVGGGRNHEQYF. Written as DNA, the CDR3 is TGCAGCGTTGGGGGCGGGAGAAACCACGAGCAGTACTTC.